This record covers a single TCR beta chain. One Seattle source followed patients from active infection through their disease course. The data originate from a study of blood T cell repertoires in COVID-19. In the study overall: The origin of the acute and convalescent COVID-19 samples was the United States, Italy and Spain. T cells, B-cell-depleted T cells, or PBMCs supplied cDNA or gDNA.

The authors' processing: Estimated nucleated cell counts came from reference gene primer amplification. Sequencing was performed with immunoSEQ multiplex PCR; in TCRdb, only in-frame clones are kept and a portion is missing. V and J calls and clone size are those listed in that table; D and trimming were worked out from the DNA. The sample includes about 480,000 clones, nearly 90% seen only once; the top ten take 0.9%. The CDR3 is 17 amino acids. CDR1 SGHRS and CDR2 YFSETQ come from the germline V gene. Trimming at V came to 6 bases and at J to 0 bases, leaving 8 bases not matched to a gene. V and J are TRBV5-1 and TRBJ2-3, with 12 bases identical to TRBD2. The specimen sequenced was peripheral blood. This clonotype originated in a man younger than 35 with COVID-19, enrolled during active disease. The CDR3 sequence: CASTLAGGISSTDTQYF. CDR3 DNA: TGCGCCAGCACCCTAGCGGGAGGGATTTCTAGCACAGATACGCAGTATTTT.